The entry below describes one TCR beta chain. Authors' analysis steps: Cell counts per sample came from amplifying reference gene primers. The assay was immunoSEQ multiplex PCR, and TCRdb's table has in-frame clones only and misses some. V, J and clone size are those of that table, while D and trimming were read from the DNA. Of tens of thousands of clones in the sample, about 87% were seen once. This record comes from a study of blood T cell repertoires in COVID-19. Study-wide context: Sample material is recorded as cDNA or gDNA derived from T cells, B-cell-depleted T cells, or PBMCs.

This CDR3 comprises 15 residues. V lost 2 bases, J lost 3 bases, and 13 bases lay in between. Germline CDR1 reads LNHDA; CDR2 reads SQIVND (reference sequence). The clonotype was recovered from a man between 40 and 49 years old with acute or convalescent COVID-19. Material: peripheral blood. V and J are TRBV19 and TRBJ1-2; weak D call: TRBD1 (6 bases). CDR3 DNA sequence: TGTGCCAGTAGTATATCCGGACAGACCCACTATGGCTACACCTTC. It codes for CASSISGQTHYGYTF.